Reported below is one TCR beta chain. This sample was taken from a study of beta chain features in type 1 diabetes. Reverse transcribing all isolated RNA meant expressed TCRB transcripts were sequenced. Sequencing was performed with immunoSEQ multiplex PCR; in TCRdb, only in-frame clones are kept and a portion is missing. The sample consists of roughly 240,000 clones, 13% to 15% of them appearing once. The TCR was taken from a woman aged 40-49 years in good health. The sequenced sample consisted of naive CD4+ T cells from blood.

The CDR3 loop reads CARRAGLRYGYTF. In DNA, the CDR3 is TGTGCCAGAAGGGCGGGTCTTCGTTATGGCTACACCTTC. The chain couples TRBV2 to TRBJ1-2; D ambiguous. The V and J ends lost 9 bases and 5 bases respectively, with 16 bases between them. The CDR3 is 13 amino acids. The V gene's germline CDR1 is SNHLY and CDR2 FYNNEI.